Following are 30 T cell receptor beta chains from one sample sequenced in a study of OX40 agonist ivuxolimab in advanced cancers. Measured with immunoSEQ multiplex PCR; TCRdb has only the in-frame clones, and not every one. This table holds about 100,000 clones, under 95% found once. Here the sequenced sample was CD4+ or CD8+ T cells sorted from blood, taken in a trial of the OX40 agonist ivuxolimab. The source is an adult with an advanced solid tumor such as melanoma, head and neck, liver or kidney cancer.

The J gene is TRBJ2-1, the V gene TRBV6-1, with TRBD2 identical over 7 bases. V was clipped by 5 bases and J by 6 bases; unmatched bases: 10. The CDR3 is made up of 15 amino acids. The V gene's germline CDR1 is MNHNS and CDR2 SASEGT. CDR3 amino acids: CASSPQSRTSNEQFF. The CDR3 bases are TGTGCCAGCAGTCCCCAATCAAGGACTAGCAATGAGCAGTTCTTC.

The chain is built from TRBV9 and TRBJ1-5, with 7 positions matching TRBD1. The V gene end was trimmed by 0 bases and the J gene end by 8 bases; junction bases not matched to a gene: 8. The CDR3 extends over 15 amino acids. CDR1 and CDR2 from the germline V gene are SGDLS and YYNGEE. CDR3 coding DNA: TGTGCCAGCAGCGTAGAAGGGACAGCAGGTGAGCCCCAGCATTTT. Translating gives CASSVEGTAGEPQHF.

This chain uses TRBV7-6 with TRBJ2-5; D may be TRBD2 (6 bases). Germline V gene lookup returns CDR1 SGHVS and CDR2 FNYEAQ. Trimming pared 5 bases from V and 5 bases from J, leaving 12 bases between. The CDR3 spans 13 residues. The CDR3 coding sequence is TGTGCCAGCAGCCGGGACTTGGGGGAGACCCAGTACTTC. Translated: CASSRDLGETQYF. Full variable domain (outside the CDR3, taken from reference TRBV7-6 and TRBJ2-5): GAGVSQSPRYKVTKRGQDVALRCDPISGHVSLYWYRQALGQGPEFLTYFNYEAQQDKSGLPNDRFSAERPEGSISTLTIQRTEQRDSAMYRCASSRDLGETQYFGPGTRLLVL.

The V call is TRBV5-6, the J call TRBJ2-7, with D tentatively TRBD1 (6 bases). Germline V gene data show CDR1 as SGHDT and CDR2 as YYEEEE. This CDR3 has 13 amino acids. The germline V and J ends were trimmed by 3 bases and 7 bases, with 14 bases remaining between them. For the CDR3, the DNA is TGTGCCAGCAGCTCACTCACAGGGTTTGAGCAGTACTTC. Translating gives CASSSLTGFEQYF. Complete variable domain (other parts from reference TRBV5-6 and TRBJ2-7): DAGVTQSPTHLIKTRGQQVTLRCSPKSGHDTVSWYQQALGQGPQFIFQYYEEEERQRGNFPDRFSGHQFPNYSSELNVNALLLGDSALYLCASSSLTGFEQYFGPGTRLTVT.

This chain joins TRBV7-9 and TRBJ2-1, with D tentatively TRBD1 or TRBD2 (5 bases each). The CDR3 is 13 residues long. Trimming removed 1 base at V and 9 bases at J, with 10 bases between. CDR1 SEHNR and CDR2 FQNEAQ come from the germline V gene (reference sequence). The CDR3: CASSLEMRGEQFF. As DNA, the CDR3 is TGTGCCAGCAGCTTAGAGATGAGGGGTGAGCAGTTCTTC.

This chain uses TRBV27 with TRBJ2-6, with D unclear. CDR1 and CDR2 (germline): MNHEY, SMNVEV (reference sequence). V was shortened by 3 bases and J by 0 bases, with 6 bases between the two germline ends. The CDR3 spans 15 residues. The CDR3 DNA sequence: TGTGCCAGCAGTTTGCCCTTCTCTGGGGCCAACGTCCTGACTTTC. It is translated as CASSLPFSGANVLTF.

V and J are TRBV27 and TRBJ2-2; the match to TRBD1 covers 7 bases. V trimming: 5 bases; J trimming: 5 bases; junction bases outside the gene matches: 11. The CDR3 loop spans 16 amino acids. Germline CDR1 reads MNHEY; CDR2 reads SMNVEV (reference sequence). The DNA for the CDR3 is TGTGCCAGCAGTATAAAACAGGGGTCGCTGACCGGGGAGCTGTTTTTT. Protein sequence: CASSIKQGSLTGELFF.

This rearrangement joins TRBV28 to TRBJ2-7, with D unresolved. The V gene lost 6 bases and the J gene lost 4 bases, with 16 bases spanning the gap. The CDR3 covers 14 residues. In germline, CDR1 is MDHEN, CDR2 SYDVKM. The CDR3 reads CASRTQTPEYEQYF. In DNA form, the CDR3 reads TGTGCCAGCAGAACCCAGACTCCAGAGTACGAGCAGTACTTC. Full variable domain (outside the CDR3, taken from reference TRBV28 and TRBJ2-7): DVKVTQSSRYLVKRTGEKVFLECVQDMDHENMFWYRQDPGLGLRLIYFSYDVKMKEKGDIPEGYSVSREKKERFSLILESASTNQTSMYLCASRTQTPEYEQYFGPGTRLTVT.

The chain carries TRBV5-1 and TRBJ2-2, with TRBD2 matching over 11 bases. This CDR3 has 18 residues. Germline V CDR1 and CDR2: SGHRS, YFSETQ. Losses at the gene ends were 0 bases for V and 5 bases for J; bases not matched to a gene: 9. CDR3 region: CASSLEVSSGRSTGELFF. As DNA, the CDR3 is TGCGCCAGCAGCTTGGAAGTGTCTAGCGGGAGGTCGACCGGGGAGCTGTTTTTT.

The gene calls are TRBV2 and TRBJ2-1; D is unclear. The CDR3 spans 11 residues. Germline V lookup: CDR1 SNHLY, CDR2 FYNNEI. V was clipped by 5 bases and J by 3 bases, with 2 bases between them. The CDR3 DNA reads TGTGCCAGCAGTTACTACAATGAGCAGTTCTTC. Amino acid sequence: CASSYYNEQFF.

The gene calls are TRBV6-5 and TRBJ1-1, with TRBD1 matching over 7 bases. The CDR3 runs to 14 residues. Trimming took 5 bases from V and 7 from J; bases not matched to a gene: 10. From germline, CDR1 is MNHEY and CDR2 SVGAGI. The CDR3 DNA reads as TGTGCCAGCAGTGACCGTAAGCACAGGGGTGAAGCTTTCTTT. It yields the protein CASSDRKHRGEAFF.

The CDR3 nucleotides are TGCGCCAGCAGCTTAGAGGCCTCCTACGAGCAGTACTTC. This sequence encodes CASSLEASYEQYF. V usage is TRBV5-1 and J usage is TRBJ2-7, with no clear D. Germline CDR1 SGHRS, CDR2 YFSETQ. Trimming cost V 2 bases and J 0 bases, with 6 bases left between them. There are 13 residues in the CDR3.

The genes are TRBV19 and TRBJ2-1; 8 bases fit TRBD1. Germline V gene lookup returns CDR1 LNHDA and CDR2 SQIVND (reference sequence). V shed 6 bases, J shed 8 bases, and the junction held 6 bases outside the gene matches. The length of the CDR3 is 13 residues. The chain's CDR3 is CASSRTGSDEQFF. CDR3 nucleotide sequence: TGTGCCAGTAGCAGGACAGGGAGCGATGAGCAGTTCTTC.

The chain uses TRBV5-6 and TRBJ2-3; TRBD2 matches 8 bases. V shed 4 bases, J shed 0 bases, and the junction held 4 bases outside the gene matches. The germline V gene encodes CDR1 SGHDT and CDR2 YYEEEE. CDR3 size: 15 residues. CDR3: CASSRKRGSTDTQYF. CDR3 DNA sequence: TGTGCCAGCAGCAGGAAGCGGGGGAGCACAGATACGCAGTATTTT.

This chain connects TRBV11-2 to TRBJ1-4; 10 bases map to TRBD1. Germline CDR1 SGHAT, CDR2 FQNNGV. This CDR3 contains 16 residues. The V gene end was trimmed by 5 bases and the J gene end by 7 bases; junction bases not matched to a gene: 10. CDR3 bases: TGTGCCAGCAGCACTGCGGCGACAGGGGGCTTTGAAAAACTGTTTTTT. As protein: CASSTAATGGFEKLFF.

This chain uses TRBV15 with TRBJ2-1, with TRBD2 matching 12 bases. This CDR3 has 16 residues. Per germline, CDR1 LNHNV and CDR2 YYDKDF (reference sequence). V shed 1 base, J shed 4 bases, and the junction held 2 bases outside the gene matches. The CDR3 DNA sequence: TGTGCCACCAGCAGAGGACTAGCGGGAGTTTACAATGAGCAGTTCTTC. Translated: CATSRGLAGVYNEQFF.

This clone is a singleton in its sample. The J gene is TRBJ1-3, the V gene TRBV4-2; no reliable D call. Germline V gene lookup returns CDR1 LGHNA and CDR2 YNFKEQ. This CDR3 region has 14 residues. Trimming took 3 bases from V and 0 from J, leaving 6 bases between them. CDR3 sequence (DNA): TGTGCCAGCAGCCAGAAATACTCTGGAAACACCATATATTTT. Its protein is CASSQKYSGNTIYF.

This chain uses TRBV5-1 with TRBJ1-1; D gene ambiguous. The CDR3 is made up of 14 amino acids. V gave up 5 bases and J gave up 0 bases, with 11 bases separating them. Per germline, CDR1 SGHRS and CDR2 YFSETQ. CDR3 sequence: CASSKAVLNTEAFF. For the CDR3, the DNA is TGCGCCAGCAGTAAGGCAGTTCTGAACACTGAAGCTTTCTTT.

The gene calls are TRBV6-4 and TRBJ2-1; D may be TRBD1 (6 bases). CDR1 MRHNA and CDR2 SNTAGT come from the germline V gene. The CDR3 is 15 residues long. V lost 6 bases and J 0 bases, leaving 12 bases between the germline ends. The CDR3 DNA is TGTGCCAGCAGCTCAGGACAGAGCTCCTACAATGAGCAGTTCTTC. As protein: CASSSGQSSYNEQFF.

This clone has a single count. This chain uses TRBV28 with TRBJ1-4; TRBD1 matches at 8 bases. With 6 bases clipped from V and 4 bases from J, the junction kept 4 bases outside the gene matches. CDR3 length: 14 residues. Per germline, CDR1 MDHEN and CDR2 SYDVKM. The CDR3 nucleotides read TGTGCCAGCAGAATACAGGGGGGTAATGAAAAACTGTTTTTT. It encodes CASRIQGGNEKLFF.

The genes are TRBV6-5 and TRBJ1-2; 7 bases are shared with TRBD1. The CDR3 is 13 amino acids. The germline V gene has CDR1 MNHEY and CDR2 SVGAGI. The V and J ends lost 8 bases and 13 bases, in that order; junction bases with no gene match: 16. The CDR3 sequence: CASRQEGAHRCTF. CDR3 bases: TGTGCCAGCCGACAGGAGGGGGCGCATCGATGCACCTTC.

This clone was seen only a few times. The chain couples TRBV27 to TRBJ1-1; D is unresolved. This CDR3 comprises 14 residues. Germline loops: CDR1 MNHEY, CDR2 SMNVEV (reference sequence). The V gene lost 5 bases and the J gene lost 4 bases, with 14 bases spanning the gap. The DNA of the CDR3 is TGTGCCAGCAGTCCCCATTTGCAGAGCACTGAAGCTTTCTTT. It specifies CASSPHLQSTEAFF.

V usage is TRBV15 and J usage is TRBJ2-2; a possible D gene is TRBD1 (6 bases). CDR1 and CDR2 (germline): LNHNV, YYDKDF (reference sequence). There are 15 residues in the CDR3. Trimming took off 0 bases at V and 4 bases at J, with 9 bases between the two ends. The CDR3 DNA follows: TGTGCCACCAGCAGAGAAAACAGGGTCACCGGGGAGCTGTTTTTT. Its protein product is CATSRENRVTGELFF.

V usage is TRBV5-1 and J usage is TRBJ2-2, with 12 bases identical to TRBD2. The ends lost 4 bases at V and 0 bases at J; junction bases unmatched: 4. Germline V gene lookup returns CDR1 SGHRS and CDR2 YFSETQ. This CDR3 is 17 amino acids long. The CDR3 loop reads CASSLRTSGTNTGELFF. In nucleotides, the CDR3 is TGCGCCAGCAGCCTTCGGACTAGCGGGACGAACACCGGGGAGCTGTTTTTT.

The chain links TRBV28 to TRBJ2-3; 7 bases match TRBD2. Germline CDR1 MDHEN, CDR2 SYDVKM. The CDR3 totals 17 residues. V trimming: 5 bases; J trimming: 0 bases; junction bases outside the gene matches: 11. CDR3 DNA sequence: TGTGCCAGCAGTACATTCGGGGGAGGGAGTAGCACAGATACGCAGTATTTT. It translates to CASSTFGGGSSTDTQYF.

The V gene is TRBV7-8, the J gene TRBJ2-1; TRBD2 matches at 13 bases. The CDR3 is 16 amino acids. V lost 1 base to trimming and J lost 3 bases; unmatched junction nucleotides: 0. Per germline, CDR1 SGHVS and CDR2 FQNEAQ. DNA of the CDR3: TGTGCCAGCAGCTTAGGGACTAGCGGGAGCTACAATGAGCAGTTCTTC. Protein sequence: CASSLGTSGSYNEQFF.

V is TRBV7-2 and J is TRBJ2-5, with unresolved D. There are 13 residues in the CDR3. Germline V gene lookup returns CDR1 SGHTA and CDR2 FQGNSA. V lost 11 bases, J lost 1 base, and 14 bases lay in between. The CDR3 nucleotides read TGTGCCGGGCAGAGGTGGTTCCAAGAGACCCAGTACTTC. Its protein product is CAGQRWFQETQYF.

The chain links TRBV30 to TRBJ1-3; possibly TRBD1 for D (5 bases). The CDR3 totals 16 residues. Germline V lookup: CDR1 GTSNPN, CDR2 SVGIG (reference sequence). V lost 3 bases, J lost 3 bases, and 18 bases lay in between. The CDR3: CAWRERGGSRGNTIYF. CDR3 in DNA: TGTGCCTGGAGGGAACGGGGGGGGTCCCGTGGAAACACCATATATTTT.

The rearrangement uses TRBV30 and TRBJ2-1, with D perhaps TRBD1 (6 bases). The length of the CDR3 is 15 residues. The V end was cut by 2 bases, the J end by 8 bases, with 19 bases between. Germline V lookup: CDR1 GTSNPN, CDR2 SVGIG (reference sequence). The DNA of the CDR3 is TGTGCCTGGAGTAGGGGGACCCTGGCCTGGGATGAGCAGTTCTTC. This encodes CAWSRGTLAWDEQFF.

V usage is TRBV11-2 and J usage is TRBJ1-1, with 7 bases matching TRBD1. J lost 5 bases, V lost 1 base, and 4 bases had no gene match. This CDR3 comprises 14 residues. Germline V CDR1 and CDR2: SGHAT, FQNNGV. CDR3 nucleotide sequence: TGTGCCAGCAGCTTAGGGAGGGGGCCGACTGAAGCTTTCTTT. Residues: CASSLGRGPTEAFF. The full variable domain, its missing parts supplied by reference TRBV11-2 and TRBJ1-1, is EAGVAQSPRYKIIEKRQSVAFWCNPISGHATLYWYQQILGQGPKLLIQFQNNGVVDDSQLPKDRFSAERLKGVDSTLKIQPAKLEDSAVYLCASSLGRGPTEAFFGQGTRLTVV.